The sequence of this T cell receptor (beta chain) was determined in a study of shared clonotypes between healthy human individuals. Study observations and caveats: A handful of donors held about 4.6% of naive CD4 clonotypes in common. Naive subsets generally exceeded memory subsets in estimated richness.

The CDR3 length is 15 residues. V lost 0 bases to trimming and J lost 7 bases; unmatched junction nucleotides: 9. The germline V gene encodes CDR1 SGHNT and CDR2 YYREEE (reference sequence). Several immunoSEQ plates received, in even portions, the genomic DNA of each subset. Data came from immunoSEQ multiplex PCR; TCRdb stores just in-frame clones and leaves some out. The top ten clones hold about 0.38% of a sample with about 2.4 million clones, roughly 93% of them seen once. About this clone: Its target is not known.

This TCR was recovered from a young man in good health. Some clones in this sample may be carry-over from other donors' samples. J is TRBJ2-7 and V is TRBV5-4; 8 nucleotides match TRBD2. Input material: naive CD4+ T cells from PBMCs. Subset defined: CD45RA+ positively selected. The CDR3 DNA sequence: TGTGCCAGCAGCTTGGCCGGGACTAGTTTTTTAGAGCAGTACTTC. Amino acid sequence: CASSLAGTSFLEQYF. The full variable domain, rest sourced from reference TRBV5-4 and TRBJ2-7, is ETGVTQSPTHLIKTRGQQVTLRCSSQSGHNTVSWYQQALGQGPQFIFQYYREEENGRGNFPPRFSGLQFPNYSSELNVNALELDDSALYLCASSLAGTSFLEQYFGPGTRLTVT.